This TCR beta chain was sequenced in a study of response to subunit inactivated influenza vaccine. TCRdb ran MiXCR on the RT-PCR reads and lists one entry per CDR3 protein. This repertoire shows 650,000 or so distinct CDR3 sequences, about 14% found once; its top ten account for approximately 7.6%. Study findings and constraints: Few new T cells, the authors suggested, are recruited by each seasonal influenza vaccination.

The V gene's germline CDR1 is SGHRS and CDR2 YFSETQ. CDR3 length: 17 residues. Notes on this clonotype: As yet, its antigen is unknown. A read error is possible here, since a much larger clone lies one base away.

Sequences were derived from PBMCs from blood, sampled less than 15 days before vaccination. The chain uses TRBV5-1 and TRBJ2-1; 15 positions agree with TRBD2. This receptor was obtained from a man between 45 and 60 years old who received an inactivated influenza vaccine. CDR3 in DNA: TGCGCCAGCAGCTTCGAAGGGACTAGCGGGAGGAGGAATGAGCATTTCTTC. Translated, it gives CASSFEGTSGRRNEHFF.